This is a list of T cell receptor beta chains from one sample in a study of cytomegalovirus exposure and HLA in healthy donors. Data came from immunoSEQ multiplex PCR; TCRdb stores just in-frame clones and leaves some out. The data contain about 170,000 clones, roughly 67% of them singletons. Sequencing used PBMCs. Receptors were obtained from a woman aged 18-29 years in good health and CMV-seropositive. CDR3s include the opening cysteine and the closing phenylalanine or tryptophan. The D gene is left open where the match is weak. A row's size may be missing; if present it is once, few, many or a size class.

clone_size	d_call	v_call	j_call	cdr3_nt	cdr3_aa
.	TRBD1	TRBV6-1	TRBJ2-5	TGTGCCAGCAGTACGACAGGGGGCCAAGAGACCCAGTACTTC	CASSTTGGQETQYF
.	.	TRBV7-3	TRBJ2-5	TGTGCCAGCAGCTCGTCCGAGGCCCCCAAAGAGACCCAGTACTTC	CASSSSEAPKETQYF
.	TRBD1	TRBV5-5	TRBJ2-7	TGTGCCAGCAGCCGACAGGGGGGAGACACCTCCTACGAGCAGTACTTC	CASSRQGGDTSYEQYF
.	.	TRBV4-2	TRBJ2-7	TGTGCCAGCAGTCAATCAGGACTCATCTACGAGCAGTACTTC	CASSQSGLIYEQYF
.	TRBD1	TRBV27	TRBJ1-1	TGTGCCAGCAGCCGACAGGGCAACACTGAAGCTTTCTTT	CASSRQGNTEAFF
.	.	TRBV11-3	TRBJ2-5	TGTGCCAGCAGACGCCACCGGGGTCCGCAAGAGACCCAGTACTTC	CASRRHRGPQETQYF
.	TRBD2	TRBV7-9	TRBJ2-5	TGTGCCAGCAGCACGACTAGCGGGGGGCGGGGAGAGACCCAGTACTTC	CASSTTSGGRGETQYF
.	TRBD1	TRBV7-9	TRBJ1-1	TGTGCCAGCAGAATAGACAGGGCCGGCAACACTGAAGCTTTCTTT	CASRIDRAGNTEAFF
.	.	TRBV6-6	TRBJ2-3	TGTGCCAGCAGCCACGAGCGGGTGAGCACAGATACGCAGTATTTT	CASSHERVSTDTQYF
.	.	TRBV6-1	TRBJ2-7	TGTGCCAGCACCAGGGACTACGAGCAGTACTTC	CASTRDYEQYF
.	TRBD1	TRBV5-1	TRBJ2-5	TGCGCCAGCAGCTTACAGGGGTTTCAAGAGACCCAGTACTTC	CASSLQGFQETQYF
.	.	TRBV5-1	TRBJ1-1	TGCGCCAGCAGCTCGGGGGGGGGTGTCTGGAAAGAAACTGAAGCTTTCTTT	CASSSGGGVWKETEAFF
medium-sized	TRBD1	TRBV7-8	TRBJ2-4	TGTGCCAGCAGCCTCAGCTGGACAGGGAACATTCAGTACTTC	CASSLSWTGNIQYF
.	TRBD2	TRBV7-9	TRBJ2-7	TGTTCCAGCAGCTTAGCGAAAGCGGGGGCATCGAGAGAGCAGTACTTC	CSSSLAKAGASREQYF
.	.	TRBV25-1	TRBJ2-7	TGTGCCAGCAGTGAATCAGAAAGAAGCTACGAGCAGTACTTC	CASSESERSYEQYF
.	TRBD2	TRBV10-3	TRBJ2-1	TGTGCCATCAGTGGGACTAGCGGGACCAATGAGCAGTTCTTC	CAISGTSGTNEQFF
.	TRBD2	TRBV19	TRBJ2-3	TGTGCCAGTAGTTCCAGCGGGGGGTTCGGGGGCACAGATACGCAGTATTTT	CASSSSGGFGGTDTQYF
once	TRBD1	TRBV27	TRBJ1-1	TGTGCCAGCAGTCCAGGGACAGTCAGCACTGAAGCTTTCTTT	CASSPGTVSTEAFF
.	.	TRBV27	TRBJ2-1	TGTGCCAGCAGACTAAACAATGAGCAGTTCTTC	CASRLNNEQFF
.	TRBD2	TRBV7-2	TRBJ2-3	TGTGCCAGCAGCTTAGCCACTAGCGGGGGTTCAGATACGCAGTATTTT	CASSLATSGGSDTQYF